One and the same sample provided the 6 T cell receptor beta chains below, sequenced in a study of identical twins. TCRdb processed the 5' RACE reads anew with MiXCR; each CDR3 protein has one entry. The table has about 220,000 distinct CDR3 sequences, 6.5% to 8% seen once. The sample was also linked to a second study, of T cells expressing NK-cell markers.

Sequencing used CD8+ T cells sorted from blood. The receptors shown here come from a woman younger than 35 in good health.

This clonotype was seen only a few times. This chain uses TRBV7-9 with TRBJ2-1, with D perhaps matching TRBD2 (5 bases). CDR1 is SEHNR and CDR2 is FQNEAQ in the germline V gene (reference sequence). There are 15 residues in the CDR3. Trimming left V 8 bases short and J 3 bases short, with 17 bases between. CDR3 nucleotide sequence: TGTGCCAGCGGAAATAGCGTTTGGGACTACAATGAGCAGTTCTTC. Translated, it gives CASGNSVWDYNEQFF.

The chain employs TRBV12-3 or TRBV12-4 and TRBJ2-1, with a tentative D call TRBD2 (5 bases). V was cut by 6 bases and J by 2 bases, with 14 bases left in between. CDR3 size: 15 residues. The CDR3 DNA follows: TGTGCCAGCAGGGGAAGCGGTTCCCCCTACAATGAGCAGTTCTTC. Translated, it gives CASRGSGSPYNEQFF.

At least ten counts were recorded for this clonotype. CDR3 nucleotide sequence: TGCGCCAGCAGCTTGTACGCACGGATTGATGGAGAGACCCAGTACTTC. Amino acid sequence: CASSLYARIDGETQYF. This chain uses TRBV5-1 with TRBJ2-5; D is uncertain. In germline, CDR1 is SGHRS, CDR2 YFSETQ. Trimming removed 1 base from V and 4 bases from J, with 17 bases in between. The CDR3 extends over 16 amino acids.

This CDR3 reads CASSRGTANEQFF. For the CDR3, the DNA is TGTGCCAGCAGCCGCGGGACCGCCAATGAGCAGTTCTTC. The rearrangement uses TRBV5-6 and TRBJ2-1, with D possibly matching TRBD2 (6 bases). Germline V gives CDR1 SGHDT, CDR2 YYEEEE. The V end was cut by 4 bases, the J end by 6 bases, with 11 bases between. The CDR3 covers 13 residues.

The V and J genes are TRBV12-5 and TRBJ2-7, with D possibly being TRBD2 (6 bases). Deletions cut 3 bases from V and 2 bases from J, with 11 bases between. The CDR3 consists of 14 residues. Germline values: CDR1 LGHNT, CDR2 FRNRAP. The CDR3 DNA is TGTGCTAGTGGTTTTGATTCGGGAGCCTACGAGCAGTACTTC. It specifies CASGFDSGAYEQYF.

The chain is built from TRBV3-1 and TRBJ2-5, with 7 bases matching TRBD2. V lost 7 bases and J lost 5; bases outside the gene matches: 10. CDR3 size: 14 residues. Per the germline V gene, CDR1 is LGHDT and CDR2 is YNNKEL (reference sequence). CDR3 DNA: TGTGCCAGCACTCCGCCGGGGGGAGGGGAGACCCAGTACTTC. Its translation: CASTPPGGGETQYF.